These 18 T cell receptor beta chains were sequenced from one sample in a study of blood T cell repertoires in COVID-19 (dated by TCRdb to about 2020). Library preparation employed the immunoSEQ multiplex PCR assay. What TCRdb holds here is the immuneACCESS table cut down to in-frame rearrangements. Part of the clones is not present; checked against another copy, under half of the missing clones reflect an unresolved V gene, and the others are unexplained. Across this sample there are about 120,000 clones, with over 75% seen only once. The top ten hold about 29% of the sample. The specimen sequenced was peripheral blood. These receptors were taken from a man in his 70s with active or convalescent COVID-19.

The chain combines TRBV6-2 or TRBV6-3 with TRBJ1-5, with 9 bases matching TRBD1. V dropped 5 bases and J dropped 9; count of bases not matched to a gene: 8. Germline V CDR1 and CDR2: MNHEY, SVGEGT. This CDR3 region has 14 residues. CDR3 in amino acids: CASSTTTGGGPQHF. DNA for the CDR3: TGTGCCAGCAGTACAACGACAGGGGGGGGGCCCCAGCATTTT.

This rearrangement joins TRBV27 to TRBJ2-7; 7 bases line up with TRBD1. V was pared by 1 base and J by 2 bases, with 5 bases of the junction left unmatched. Germline V gene lookup returns CDR1 MNHEY and CDR2 SMNVEV (reference sequence). The CDR3 loop spans 15 amino acids. In nucleotides, the CDR3 is TGTGCCAGCAGTTTATTTACCGGGACAGCCTACGAGCAGTACTTC. Its protein is CASSLFTGTAYEQYF.

The chain combines TRBV28 with TRBJ2-7, with 7 bases aligning to TRBD2. This CDR3 is built from 18 residues. The J segment lost 0 bases and the V segment lost 1 base, leaving 12 bases of the junction unmatched. CDR1 is MDHEN, CDR2 SYDVKM, per germline. The CDR3 reads CASSLFGGSRPSSYEQYF. DNA of the CDR3: TGTGCCAGCAGTTTATTCGGGGGGAGCAGACCCAGCTCCTACGAGCAGTACTTC.

V is TRBV7-3 and J is TRBJ1-1; D is unresolved. The CDR3 consists of 19 residues. Per germline, CDR1 SGHTA and CDR2 FQGTGA. The V and J ends lost 1 base and 3 bases respectively, with 24 bases between them. The CDR3 sequence is CASSLIGSNKKGGYTEAFF. The CDR3 DNA reads as TGTGCCAGCAGCTTAATAGGGTCTAACAAAAAAGGCGGGTACACTGAAGCTTTCTTT.

V gene TRBV7-6 combines with J gene TRBJ2-1; the match to TRBD2 covers 13 bases. The CDR3 runs to 15 residues. Germline assignment: CDR1 SGHVS and CDR2 FNYEAQ. Unmatched junction bases numbered 5, after V lost 5 bases and J lost 7 bases. The CDR3 nucleotides read TGTGCCAGCAGCCCACTAGCGGGAGGGAGGAATGAGCAGTTCTTC. It is translated as CASSPLAGGRNEQFF.

The rearrangement uses TRBV28 and TRBJ1-2, with D hard to call. This CDR3 spans 12 amino acids. Germline CDR1 is MDHEN and CDR2 is SYDVKM. The V end was cut by 3 bases, the J end by 5 bases, with 7 bases between. The CDR3 DNA is TGTGCCAGCAGTTTTTGGGAGTATGGCTACACCTTC. It yields the protein CASSFWEYGYTF.

The gene calls are TRBV29-1 and TRBJ2-7; TRBD1 matches at 10 bases. The V gene's germline CDR1 is SQVTM and CDR2 ANQGSEA. The CDR3 spans 14 residues. With 6 bases clipped from V and 7 bases from J, the junction kept 12 bases outside the gene matches. CDR3 coding DNA: TGCAGCGTCCCCGGACAGGGGGGCCAGGGGGAGCAGTACTTC. Protein: CSVPGQGGQGEQYF.

This rearrangement joins TRBV9 to TRBJ2-1; TRBD2 agrees at 12 bases. Germline-derived CDR1 and CDR2 are SGDLS and YYNGEE. The CDR3 sequence is 19 residues long. The junction had 15 bases not matched to a gene; V was cut back by 0 bases and J by 8 bases. The CDR3 coding sequence is TGTGCCAGCAGCGTAGTGTCTAGCGGGAGGGCCCTAAGAAGCGATGAGCAGTTCTTC. Residues: CASSVVSSGRALRSDEQFF. Filled out from reference TRBV9 and TRBJ2-1, the complete variable domain reads DSGVTQTPKHLITATGQRVTLRCSPRSGDLSVYWYQQSLDQGLQFLIQYYNGEERAKGNILERFSAQQFPDLHSELNLSSLELGDSALYFCASSVVSSGRALRSDEQFFGPGTRLTVL.

Only a few counts were recorded for this clone. The chain recombines TRBV29-1 with TRBJ1-2; TRBD1 is a possible D gene (6 bases). Germline V gene lookup returns CDR1 SQVTM and CDR2 ANQGSEA. The CDR3 consists of 12 residues. Trimming removed 2 bases at V and 4 bases at J, with 8 bases between. As DNA, the CDR3 is TGCAGCGTTGAAACAGGGTCCTATGGCTACACCTTC. As protein: CSVETGSYGYTF.

The V gene is TRBV21-1, the J gene TRBJ2-7; the table's D call TRBD2 went unverified against the DNA. TRBV21-1 is annotated as a pseudogene. CDR3 size: 11 residues. CDR3 coding DNA: TGTGCCAGCAGCAATCGAGACGAGCAGTACTTC. As protein: CASSNRDEQYF.

This rearrangement joins TRBV24-1 to TRBJ2-1; 10 bases line up with TRBD2. Germline V gene sequence: CDR1 KGHDR, CDR2 SFDVKD. This CDR3 is built from 15 residues. V gave up 8 bases and J gave up 7 bases; unmatched junction bases: 10. The chain's CDR3 is CATNNRAGGVNEQFF. In nucleotides, the CDR3 is TGTGCCACCAATAACCGAGCGGGAGGGGTTAATGAGCAGTTCTTC.

The chain links TRBV19 to TRBJ1-4; 8 positions match TRBD1. The length of the CDR3 is 16 residues. Germline trimming cut 6 bases from V and 3 bases from J; bases unmatched to any gene: 9. Germline V gives CDR1 LNHDA, CDR2 SQIVND (reference sequence). The CDR3, as DNA: TGTGCCAGTAGAGACAGGGGAGGTGCGGCTAATGAAAAACTGTTTTTT. Its protein product is CASRDRGGAANEKLFF. Full variable domain (outside the CDR3, taken from reference TRBV19 and TRBJ1-4): DGGITQSPKYLFRKEGQNVTLSCEQNLNHDAMYWYRQDPGQGLRLIYYSQIVNDFQKGDIAEGYSVSREKKESFPLTVTSAQKNPTAFYLCASRDRGGAANEKLFFGSGTQLSVL.

J is TRBJ1-5 and V is TRBV2; a possible D gene is TRBD1 (5 bases). This CDR3 has 16 amino acids. Between the trimmed V and J ends, which lost 4 bases and 2 bases, there was a span of 15 bases. Looked up from germline, CDR1 is SNHLY and CDR2 is FYNNEI. The CDR3 sequence is CASSGFRVSGNQPQHF. Here the CDR3 DNA reads TGTGCCAGCAGTGGGTTCAGGGTGAGTGGCAATCAGCCCCAGCATTTT.

The rearrangement links TRBV28 to TRBJ2-7; a possible D gene is TRBD2 (5 bases). The V end lost 2 bases, the J end lost 2 bases, and 13 bases lay between the germline ends. The CDR3 length is 15 residues. Germline CDR1 is MDHEN and CDR2 is SYDVKM. CDR3 loop: CASSLKRLAPYEQYF. As DNA, the CDR3 is TGTGCCAGCAGTTTAAAGCGTCTAGCCCCCTACGAGCAGTACTTC.

This clone showed up just a few times. The chain carries TRBV24-1 and TRBJ2-5; D gene unclear. CDR1 is KGHDR, CDR2 SFDVKD, per germline. The CDR3 runs 15 residues. The V and J ends lost 2 bases and 4 bases respectively, with 13 bases between them. The DNA for the CDR3 is TGTGCCACCAGTGATTATCCCGGTAGAGGAGAGACCCAGTACTTC. The encoded protein is CATSDYPGRGETQYF.

The rearrangement uses TRBV14 and TRBJ1-1; D may be TRBD1 (5 bases). V gave up 0 bases and J gave up 11 bases, with 13 bases separating them. The CDR3 consists of 13 residues. CDR1 and CDR2 (germline): SGHDN, FVKESK. This CDR3 is CASSQEKGPEAFF. The DNA for the CDR3 is TGTGCCAGCAGCCAAGAAAAGGGGCCCGAGGCTTTCTTT.

The V gene is TRBV5-3, the J gene TRBJ1-1; TRBD1 matches 7 bases. TRBV5-3 is an ORF for which the function is uncertain. V gave up 4 bases and J gave up 1 base; unmatched junction bases: 7. The CDR3 is made up of 15 amino acids. The CDR3 region is CARSTDRVWNTEAFF. For the CDR3, the DNA is TGTGCCAGAAGCACAGACAGGGTTTGGAACACTGAAGCTTTCTTT.

The genes are TRBV10-3 and TRBJ2-7; 7 nucleotides match TRBD2. J lost 7 bases, V lost 2 bases, and 8 bases had no gene match. The CDR3 has 14 residues. From germline, CDR1 is ENHRY and CDR2 SYGVKD. CDR3 nucleotide sequence: TGTGCCATCAGTGAGGAGCGGGACCGGGGGGAGCAGTACTTC. Translation gives CAISEERDRGEQYF.